This T cell receptor beta chain was sequenced during a study of response to subunit inactivated influenza vaccine. TCRdb used MiXCR to reprocess the RT-PCR reads, holding one entry per CDR3 protein. The sample has hundreds of thousands of distinct CDR3 sequences; approximately 12% are singletons. There are a few counts of this clonotype. Germline values: CDR1 SGHRS, CDR2 YFSETQ. V lost 4 bases, J lost 5 bases, and 17 bases stayed unmatched. CDR3 length: 17 amino acids. The TCR was taken from a man aged 50 to 60 who received an inactivated influenza vaccine. Sequenced here: PBMCs from blood, sampled on the day of vaccination. The V gene is TRBV5-1, the J gene TRBJ1-1; TRBD1 agrees at 7 bases. This CDR3 is CASSRGGDSPLGTEAFF. As DNA, the CDR3 is TGCGCCAGCAGCCGGGGTGGGGACAGTCCACTTGGAACTGAAGCTTTCTTT.